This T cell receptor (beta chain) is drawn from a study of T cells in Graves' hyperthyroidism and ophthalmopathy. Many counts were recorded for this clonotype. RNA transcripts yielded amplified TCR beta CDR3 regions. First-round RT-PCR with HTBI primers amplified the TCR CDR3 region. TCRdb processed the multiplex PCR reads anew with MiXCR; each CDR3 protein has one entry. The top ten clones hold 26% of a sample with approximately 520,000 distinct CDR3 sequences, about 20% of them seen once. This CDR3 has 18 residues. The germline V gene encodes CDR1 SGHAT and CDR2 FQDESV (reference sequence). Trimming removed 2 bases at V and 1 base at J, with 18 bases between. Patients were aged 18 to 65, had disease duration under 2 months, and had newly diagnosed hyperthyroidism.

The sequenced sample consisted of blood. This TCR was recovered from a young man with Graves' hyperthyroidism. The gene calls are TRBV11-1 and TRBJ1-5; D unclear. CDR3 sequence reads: CASSLMRVRRMSNQPQHF. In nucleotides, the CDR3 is TGTGCCAGCAGCTTAATGAGGGTGCGTAGGATGAGCAATCAGCCCCAGCATTTT.